This T cell receptor (beta chain) derives from a study of blood T cell repertoires in COVID-19. For the study at large: Material from acute and convalescent COVID-19 was sourced from the United States, Italy and Spain. PBMCs, B-cell-depleted T cells, or T cells provided the cDNA or gDNA that made up the material.

Per the study methods: Nucleated cell counts were estimated from reference gene primer amplification. Only in-frame clones appear in the TCRdb table, and some are missing; sequencing was by immunoSEQ multiplex PCR. The V and J calls and the clone size are those of that table, but D and trimming were determined from the DNA. The sample consists of around 200,000 clones, about 80% of them appearing once. The V gene's germline CDR1 is SGHKS and CDR2 YYEKEE (reference sequence). Unmatched junction bases numbered 13, after V lost 3 bases and J lost 5 bases. The CDR3 runs to 16 residues. This clone turned up a few times.

The source material was peripheral blood. The chain is built from TRBV5-5 and TRBJ2-7; 8 nucleotides align to TRBD1. The TCR was taken from a human donor in a cohort sampled during active COVID-19. The CDR3 bases are TGTGCCAGCAGCTCTAAGCCGGGACAGGAGTCTCACGAGCAGTACTTC. Its protein product is CASSSKPGQESHEQYF.